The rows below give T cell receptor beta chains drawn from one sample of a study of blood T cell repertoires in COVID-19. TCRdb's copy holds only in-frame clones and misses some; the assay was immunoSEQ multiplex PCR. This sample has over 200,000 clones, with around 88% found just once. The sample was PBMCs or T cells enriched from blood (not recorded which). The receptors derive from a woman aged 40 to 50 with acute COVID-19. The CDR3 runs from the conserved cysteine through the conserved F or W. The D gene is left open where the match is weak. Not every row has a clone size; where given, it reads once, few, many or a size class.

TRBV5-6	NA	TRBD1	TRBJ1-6	CASSADRGNSPLHF	TGTGCCAGCAGTGCGGACAGGGGAAATTCACCCCTCCACTTT
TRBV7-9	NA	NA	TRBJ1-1	CASSFPSTVNTEAFF	TGTGCCAGCAGCTTCCCCTCTACAGTGAACACTGAAGCTTTCTTT
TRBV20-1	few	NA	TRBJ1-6	CSASEISGTYNSPLHF	TGCAGTGCTAGTGAAATCAGTGGTACCTATAATTCACCCCTCCACTTT
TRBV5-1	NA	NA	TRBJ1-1	CASSYLSGPTGLAFF	TGCGCCAGCAGTTACTTGAGTGGGCCCACAGGGCTAGCTTTCTTT
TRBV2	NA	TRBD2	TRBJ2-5	CASSEVSSGGSKYF	TGTGCCAGCAGTGAAGTGTCTAGCGGGGGGTCTAAGTACTTC
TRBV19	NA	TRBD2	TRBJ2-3	CASSNRLASGTDDTQYF	TGTGCCAGTAGTAATCGACTGGCTAGCGGGACGGACGATACGCAGTATTTT
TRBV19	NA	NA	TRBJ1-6	CASSISGLDSPLHF	TGTGCCAGTAGTATAAGTGGGCTGGATTCACCCCTCCACTTT
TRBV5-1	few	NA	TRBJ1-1	CASSLVAGTEAFF	TGCGCCAGCAGCTTGGTCGCCGGGACTGAAGCTTTCTTT
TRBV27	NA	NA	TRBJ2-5	CAIGAETQYF	TGTGCCATTGGAGCGGAGACCCAGTACTTC
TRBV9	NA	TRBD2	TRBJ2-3	CASSVDPAGTADTQYF	TGTGCCAGCAGCGTAGATCCAGCGGGGACCGCAGATACGCAGTATTTT
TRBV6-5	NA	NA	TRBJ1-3	CASSARGTGNTIYF	TGTGCCAGCAGCGCGAGGGGGACGGGAAACACCATATATTTT
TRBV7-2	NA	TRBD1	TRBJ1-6	CASSLAQGDNSPLHF	TGTGCCAGCAGCTTAGCTCAGGGGGATAATTCACCCCTCCACTTT
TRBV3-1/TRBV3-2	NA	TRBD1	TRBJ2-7	CASSQGTGGSYEQYF	TGTGCCAGCAGCCAAGGGACAGGGGGGTCCTACGAGCAGTACTTC
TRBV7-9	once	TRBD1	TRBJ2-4	CASSYRDRSNIQYF	TGTGCCAGCAGCTATCGGGACAGATCAAACATTCAGTACTTC
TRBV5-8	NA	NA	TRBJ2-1	CASSLVPSRRAYNEQFF	TGTGCCAGCAGCTTGGTGCCATCGAGAAGAGCCTACAATGAGCAGTTCTTC
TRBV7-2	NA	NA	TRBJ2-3	CASSSQGRWDTQYF	TGTGCCAGCAGCTCACAGGGGAGGTGGGATACGCAGTATTTT
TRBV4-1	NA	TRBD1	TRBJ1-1	CASSQPPGQGKMNTEAFF	TGCGCCAGCAGCCAACCACCGGGACAGGGGAAAATGAACACTGAAGCTTTCTTT
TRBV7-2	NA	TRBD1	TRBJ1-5	CASSLEGAPDQPQHF	TGTGCCAGCAGCTTAGAGGGGGCCCCAGATCAGCCCCAGCATTTT
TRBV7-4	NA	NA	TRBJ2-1	CASSLGHRPYNEQFF	TGTGCCAGCAGCTTAGGTCACAGACCGTACAATGAGCAGTTCTTC
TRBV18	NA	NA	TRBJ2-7	CASSPLLTGGASYEQYF	TGTGCCAGCTCACCATTGCTGACAGGTGGGGCGTCCTACGAGCAGTACTTC
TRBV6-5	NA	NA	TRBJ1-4	CASRKGDTNEKLFF	TGTGCCAGCAGGAAAGGGGATACTAATGAAAAACTGTTTTTT
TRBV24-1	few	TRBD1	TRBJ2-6	CATSGGGQGAFGANVLTF	TGTGCCACCAGTGGTGGAGGACAGGGGGCTTTTGGGGCCAACGTCCTGACTTTC
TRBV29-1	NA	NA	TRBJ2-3	CSVALGVDTQYF	TGCAGCGTTGCCCTCGGGGTCGATACGCAGTATTTT
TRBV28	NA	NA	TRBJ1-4	CASSHTKGTNEKLFF	TGTGCCAGCAGTCATACAAAGGGGACAAACGAAAAACTGTTTTTT
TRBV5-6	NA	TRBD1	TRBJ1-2	CASSWDRTNYGYTF	TGTGCCAGCAGCTGGGACAGGACCAACTATGGCTACACCTTC
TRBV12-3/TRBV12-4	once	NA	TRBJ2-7	CASSLARDEQYF	TGTGCCAGCAGTTTAGCGAGAGACGAGCAGTACTTC
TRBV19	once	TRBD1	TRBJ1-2	CASSDRGYRYTF	TGTGCCAGTAGTGACAGGGGGTATCGCTACACCTTC
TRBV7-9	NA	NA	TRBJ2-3	CASSLGGSFTDTQYF	TGTGCCAGCAGCTTAGGCGGCAGCTTCACAGATACGCAGTATTTT
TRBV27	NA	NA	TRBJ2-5	CASSLVPSPRETQYF	TGTGCCAGCAGTTTAGTCCCTAGCCCCCGAGAGACCCAGTACTTC
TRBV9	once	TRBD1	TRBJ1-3	CASSVSHTPSTGSGNTIYF	TGTGCCAGCAGCGTATCCCACACCCCCTCGACAGGGTCTGGAAACACCATATATTTT